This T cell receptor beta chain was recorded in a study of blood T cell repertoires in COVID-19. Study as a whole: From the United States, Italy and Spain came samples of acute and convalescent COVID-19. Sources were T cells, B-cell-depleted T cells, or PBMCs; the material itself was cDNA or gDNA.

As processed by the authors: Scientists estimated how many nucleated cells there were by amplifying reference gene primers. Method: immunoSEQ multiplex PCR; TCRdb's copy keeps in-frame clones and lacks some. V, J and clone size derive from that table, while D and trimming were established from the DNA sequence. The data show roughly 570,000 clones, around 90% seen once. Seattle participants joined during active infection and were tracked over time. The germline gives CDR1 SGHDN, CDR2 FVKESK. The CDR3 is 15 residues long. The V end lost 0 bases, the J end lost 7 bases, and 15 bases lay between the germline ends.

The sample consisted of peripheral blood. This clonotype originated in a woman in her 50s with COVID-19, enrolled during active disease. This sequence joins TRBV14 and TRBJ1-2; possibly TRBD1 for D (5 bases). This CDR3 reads CASSQEVGRVTGYTF. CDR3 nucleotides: TGTGCCAGCAGCCAAGAAGTAGGCAGGGTGACTGGCTACACCTTC.